This T cell receptor (beta chain) was captured in a study of blood T cell repertoires in COVID-19. For the study at large: Some COVID-19 samples were acute and others convalescent; all came from the United States, Italy and Spain. T cells, B-cell-depleted T cells, or PBMCs provided the cDNA or gDNA that served as material.

The CDR3 runs 14 residues. From germline, CDR1 is SGHTA and CDR2 FQGTGA. The V gene end was trimmed by 5 bases and the J gene end by 6 bases; junction bases not matched to a gene: 8. This clone was detected once. The authors' processing: The authors estimated nucleated cell counts from reference gene primer amplification. Only in-frame clones appear in the TCRdb table, and some are missing; sequencing was by immunoSEQ multiplex PCR. From that table come the V and J calls and clone size; the DNA was used to work out D and trimming. This sample has about 210,000 clones, with roughly 94% found just once.

This sequence was found in a man between 25 and 39 years old with acute or convalescent COVID-19. The chain carries TRBV7-3 and TRBJ2-3, with 7 bases that match TRBD2. Sequencing was carried out using peripheral blood. The DNA of the CDR3 is TGTGCCAGCAGCCGGGACCGGGGGGAGGATACGCAGTATTTT. It yields the protein CASSRDRGEDTQYF.